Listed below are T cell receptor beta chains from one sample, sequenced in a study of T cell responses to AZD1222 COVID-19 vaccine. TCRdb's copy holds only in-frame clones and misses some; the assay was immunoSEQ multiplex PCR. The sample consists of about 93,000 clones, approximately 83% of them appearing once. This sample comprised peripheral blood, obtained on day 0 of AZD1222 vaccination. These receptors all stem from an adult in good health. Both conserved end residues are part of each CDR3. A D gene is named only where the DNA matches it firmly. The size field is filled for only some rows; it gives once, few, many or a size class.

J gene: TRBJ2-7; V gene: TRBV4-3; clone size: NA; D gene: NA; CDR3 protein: CASSQGQRHEQYF; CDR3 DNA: TGCGCCAGCAGCCAAGGACAGAGACACGAGCAGTACTTC
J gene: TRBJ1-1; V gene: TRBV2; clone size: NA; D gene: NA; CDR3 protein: CASREGGGTEAFF; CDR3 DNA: TGTGCCAGCAGAGAGGGGGGGGGAACTGAAGCTTTCTTT
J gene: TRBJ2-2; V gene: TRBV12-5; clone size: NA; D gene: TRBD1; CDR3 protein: CASGLATGSSTGELFF; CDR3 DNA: TGTGCTAGTGGTTTGGCGACAGGGAGTAGCACCGGGGAGCTGTTTTTT
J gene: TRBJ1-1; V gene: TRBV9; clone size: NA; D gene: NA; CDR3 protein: CASSVDPGWNTEAFF; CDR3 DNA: TGTGCCAGCAGCGTAGATCCGGGATGGAACACTGAAGCTTTCTTT
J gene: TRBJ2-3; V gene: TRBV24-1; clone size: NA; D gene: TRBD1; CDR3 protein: CATSDFDRVGVADTQYF; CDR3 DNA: TGTGCCACCAGTGACTTCGACAGGGTCGGGGTCGCAGATACGCAGTATTTT
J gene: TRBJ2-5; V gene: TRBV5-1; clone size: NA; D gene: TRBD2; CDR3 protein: CASSPIAGGRETQYF; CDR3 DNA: TGCGCCAGCAGCCCAATAGCGGGCGGAAGGGAGACCCAGTACTTC
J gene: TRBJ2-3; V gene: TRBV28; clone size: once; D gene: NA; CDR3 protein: CASSFSGLSTDTQYF; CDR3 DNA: TGTGCCAGCAGTTTCTCGGGACTTAGCACAGATACGCAGTATTTT
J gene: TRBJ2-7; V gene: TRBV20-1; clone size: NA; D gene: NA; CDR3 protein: CSAQQGNEQYF; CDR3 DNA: TGCAGTGCTCAACAGGGTAACGAGCAGTACTTC
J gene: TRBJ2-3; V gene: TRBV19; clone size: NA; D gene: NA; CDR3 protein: CASTVGVVFGTDTQYF; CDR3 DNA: TGTGCCAGTACCGTGGGAGTGGTTTTCGGTACAGATACGCAGTATTTT
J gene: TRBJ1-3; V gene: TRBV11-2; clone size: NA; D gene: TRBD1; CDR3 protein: CASSSQPRTTGIGGNTIYF; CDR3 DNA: TGTGCCAGCAGCTCCCAACCCCGAACGACAGGGATCGGTGGAAACACCATATATTTT
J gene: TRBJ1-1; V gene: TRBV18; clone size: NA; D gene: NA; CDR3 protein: CASSPNRAPLNTEAFF; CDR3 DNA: TGTGCCAGCTCGCCTAACAGGGCACCGTTGAACACTGAAGCTTTCTTT
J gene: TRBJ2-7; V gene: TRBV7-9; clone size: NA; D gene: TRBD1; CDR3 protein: CASSYGTGVYEQYF; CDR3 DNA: TGTGCCAGCAGCTACGGGACAGGGGTCTACGAGCAGTACTTC
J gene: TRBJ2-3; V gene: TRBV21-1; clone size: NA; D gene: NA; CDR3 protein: CASRWQGRGFTDTQYF; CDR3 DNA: TGTGCCAGCCGCTGGCAGGGAAGGGGGTTCACAGATACGCAGTATTTT
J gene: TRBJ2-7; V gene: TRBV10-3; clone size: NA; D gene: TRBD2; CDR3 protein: CAISGTSGSYEQYF; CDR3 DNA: TGTGCCATCAGCGGGACTAGCGGGAGCTACGAGCAGTACTTC
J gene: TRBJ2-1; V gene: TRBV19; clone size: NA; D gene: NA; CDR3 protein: CASNSRSYNEQFF; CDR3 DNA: TGTGCCAGTAACTCCCGCTCCTACAATGAGCAGTTCTTC
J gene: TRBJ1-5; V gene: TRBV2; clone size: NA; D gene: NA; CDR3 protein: CASSPLDADQPQHF; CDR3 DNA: TGTGCCAGCAGTCCACTCGACGCGGATCAGCCCCAGCATTTT
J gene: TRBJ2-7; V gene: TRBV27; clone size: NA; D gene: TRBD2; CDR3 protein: CASSLLAGGGEQYF; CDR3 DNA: TGTGCCAGCAGTTTACTAGCGGGAGGAGGCGAGCAGTACTTC
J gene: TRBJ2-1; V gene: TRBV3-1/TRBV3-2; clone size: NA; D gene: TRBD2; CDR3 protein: CASSQALRTRPTNEQFF; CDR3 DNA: TGTGCCAGCAGCCAAGCCCTCCGGACTAGACCCACCAATGAGCAGTTCTTC
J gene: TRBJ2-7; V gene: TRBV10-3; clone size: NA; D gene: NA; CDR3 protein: CAISESSGHLYEQYF; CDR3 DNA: TGTGCCATCAGTGAGTCGTCTGGCCATCTCTACGAGCAGTACTTC
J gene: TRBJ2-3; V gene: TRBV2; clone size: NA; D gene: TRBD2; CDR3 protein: CARRLAEKGTDTQYF; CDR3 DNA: TGTGCCAGGAGGCTAGCGGAGAAGGGCACAGATACGCAGTATTTT
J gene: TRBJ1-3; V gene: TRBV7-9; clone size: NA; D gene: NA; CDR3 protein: CASSLRGDGNTIYF; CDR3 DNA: TGTGCCAGCAGCCTGCGAGGGGATGGAAACACCATATATTTT
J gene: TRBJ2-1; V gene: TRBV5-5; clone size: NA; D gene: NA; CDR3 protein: CASSLYPRDEQFF; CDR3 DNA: TGTGCCAGCAGCTTGTACCCGAGGGATGAGCAGTTCTTC
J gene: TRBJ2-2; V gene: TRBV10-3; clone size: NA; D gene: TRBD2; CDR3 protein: CAIRNSGLNTGELFF; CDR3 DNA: TGTGCCATCAGGAATTCGGGACTAAACACCGGGGAGCTGTTTTTT
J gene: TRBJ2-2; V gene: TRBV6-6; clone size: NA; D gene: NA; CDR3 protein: CASSLVQHTGELFF; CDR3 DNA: TGTGCCAGCAGTTTGGTACAACACACCGGGGAGCTGTTTTTT
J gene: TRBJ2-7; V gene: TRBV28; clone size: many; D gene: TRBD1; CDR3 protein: CASRTGQGTYEQYF; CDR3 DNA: TGTGCCAGCAGAACCGGACAGGGGACCTACGAGCAGTACTTC
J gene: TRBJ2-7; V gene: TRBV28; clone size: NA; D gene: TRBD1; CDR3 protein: CASRHRGKGLSYEQYF; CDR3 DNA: TGTGCCAGCAGACACAGGGGGAAAGGGCTCTCCTACGAGCAGTACTTC
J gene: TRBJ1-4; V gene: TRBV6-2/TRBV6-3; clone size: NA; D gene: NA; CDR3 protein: CASSYMQNEKLFF; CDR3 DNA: TGTGCCAGCAGTTACATGCAGAATGAAAAACTGTTTTTT
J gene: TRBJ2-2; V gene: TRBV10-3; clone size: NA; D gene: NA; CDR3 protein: CASLAGPSNTGELFF; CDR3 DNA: TGTGCCTCCCTAGCCGGGCCCTCGAACACCGGGGAGCTGTTTTTT
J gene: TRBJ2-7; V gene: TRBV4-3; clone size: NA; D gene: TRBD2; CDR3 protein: CASSRLAGGPSYEQYF; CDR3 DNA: TGCGCCAGCAGCCGACTAGCGGGAGGGCCCTCCTACGAGCAGTACTTC
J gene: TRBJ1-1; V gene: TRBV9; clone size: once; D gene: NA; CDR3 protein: CASSPQGNTEAFF; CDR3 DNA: TGTGCCAGCAGCCCTCAGGGGAACACTGAAGCTTTCTTT
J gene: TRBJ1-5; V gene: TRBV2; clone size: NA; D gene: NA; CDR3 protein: CASSERDIGSQPQHF; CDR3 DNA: TGTGCCAGCAGTGAGAGGGATATAGGAAGTCAGCCCCAGCATTTT
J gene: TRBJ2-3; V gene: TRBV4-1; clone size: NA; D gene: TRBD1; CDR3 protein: CASSRFGQANTDTQYF; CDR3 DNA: TGCGCCAGCAGCCGTTTTGGACAGGCGAACACAGATACGCAGTATTTT
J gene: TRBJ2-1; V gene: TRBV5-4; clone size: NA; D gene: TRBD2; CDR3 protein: CASRYLAGEVNEQFF; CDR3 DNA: TGTGCCAGCAGATACCTAGCGGGAGAGGTTAATGAGCAGTTCTTC
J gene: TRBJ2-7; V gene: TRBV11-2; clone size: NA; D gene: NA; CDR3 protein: CASSLSRGIFYEQYF; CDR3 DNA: TGTGCCAGCAGCTTATCCCGGGGAATCTTCTACGAGCAGTACTTC
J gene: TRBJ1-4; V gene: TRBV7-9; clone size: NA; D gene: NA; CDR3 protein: CASTPPGGRNEKLFF; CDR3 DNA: TGTGCCAGCACCCCCCCGGGGGGCCGGAATGAAAAACTGTTTTTT
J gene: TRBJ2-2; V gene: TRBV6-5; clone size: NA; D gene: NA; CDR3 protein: CASSPDSRLGGELFF; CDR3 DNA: TGTGCCAGCAGTCCCGACTCTAGATTAGGCGGGGAGCTGTTTTTT
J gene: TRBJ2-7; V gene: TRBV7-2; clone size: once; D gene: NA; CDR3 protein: CASSLGRSSYEQYF; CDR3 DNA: TGTGCCAGCAGCTTGGGACGGAGTTCCTACGAGCAGTACTTC
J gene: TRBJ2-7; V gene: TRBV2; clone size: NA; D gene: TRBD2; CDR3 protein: CASLGGASYEQYF; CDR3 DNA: TGTGCCAGTCTGGGAGGGGCCTCCTACGAGCAGTACTTC
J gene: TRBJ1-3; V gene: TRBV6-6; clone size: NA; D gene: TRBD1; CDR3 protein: CASSYQSRGHGNTIYF; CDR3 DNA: TGTGCCAGCAGTTACCAGAGCAGGGGGCATGGAAACACCATATATTTT
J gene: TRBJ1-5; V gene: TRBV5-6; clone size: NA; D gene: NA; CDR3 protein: CASSFQGHSTSNQPQHF; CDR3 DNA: TGTGCCAGCAGCTTTCAAGGACACTCGACGAGCAATCAGCCCCAGCATTTT
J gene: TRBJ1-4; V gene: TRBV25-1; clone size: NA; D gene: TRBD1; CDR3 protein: CASAGQGIEKLFF; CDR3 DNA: TGTGCCAGCGCGGGACAGGGGATCGAAAAACTGTTTTTT
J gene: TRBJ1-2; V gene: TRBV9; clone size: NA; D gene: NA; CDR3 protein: CASSVGSEGYGYTF; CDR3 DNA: TGTGCCAGCAGCGTAGGGAGTGAGGGCTATGGCTACACCTTC
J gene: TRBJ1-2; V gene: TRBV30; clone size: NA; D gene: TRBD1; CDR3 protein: CAANRDRGKRGYTF; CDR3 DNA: TGTGCTGCGAACCGGGACAGGGGGAAACGTGGCTACACCTTC
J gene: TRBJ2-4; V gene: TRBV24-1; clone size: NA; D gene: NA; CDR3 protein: CATSDGDGKNIQYF; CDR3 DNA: TGTGCCACCAGTGACGGGGACGGCAAAAACATTCAGTACTTC
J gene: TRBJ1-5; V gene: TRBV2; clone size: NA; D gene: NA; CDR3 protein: CASRDTNQPQHF; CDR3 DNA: TGTGCCAGCAGGGACACTAATCAGCCCCAGCATTTT
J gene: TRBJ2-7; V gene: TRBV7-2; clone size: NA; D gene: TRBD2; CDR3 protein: CASSYQLAGADEQYF; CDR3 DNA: TGTGCCAGCAGCTACCAACTAGCGGGAGCCGACGAGCAGTACTTC
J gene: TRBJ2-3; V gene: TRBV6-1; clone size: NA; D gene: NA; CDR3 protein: CASSELQVRGSAQYF; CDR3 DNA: TGTGCCAGCAGTGAGCTACAGGTTAGGGGTAGTGCGCAGTATTTT
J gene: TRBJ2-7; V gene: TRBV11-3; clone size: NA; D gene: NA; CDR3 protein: CASSLETGVGEQYF; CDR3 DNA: TGTGCCAGCAGCTTAGAGACGGGAGTCGGGGAGCAGTACTTC
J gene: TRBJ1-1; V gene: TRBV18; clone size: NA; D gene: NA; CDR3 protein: CASSQGTGSANTEAFF; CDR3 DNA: TGTGCCAGCTCACAAGGAACCGGGAGTGCGAACACTGAAGCTTTCTTT
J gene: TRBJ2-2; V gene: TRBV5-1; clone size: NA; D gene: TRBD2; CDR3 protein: CASSLGLAGHTGELFF; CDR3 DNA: TGCGCCAGCAGCTTGGGGCTAGCGGGCCACACCGGGGAGCTGTTTTTT
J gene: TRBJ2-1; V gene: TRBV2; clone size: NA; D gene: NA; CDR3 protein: CASTPQGNNEQFF; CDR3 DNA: TGTGCCAGCACCCCACAAGGGAACAATGAGCAGTTCTTC